This TCR beta chain appears in the sequencing data of a study of cytomegalovirus exposure and HLA in healthy donors. The PCR employed 60 Vbeta primers together with 13 Jbeta primers. Libraries were prepared by immunoSEQ multiplex PCR; TCRdb keeps only in-frame clonotypes and omits some of them. The sample records 180,000 or so clones, around a tenth being singletons. V shed 7 bases, J shed 5 bases, and the junction held 12 bases outside the gene matches. The length of the CDR3 is 14 residues. Germline assignment: CDR1 GTSNPN and CDR2 SVGIG (reference sequence). This clone was recorded at least ten times.

The rearrangement joins TRBV30 to TRBJ2-7; 9 bases agree with TRBD1. Specimen: PBMCs. The TCR sequence derives from a woman aged 25 to 39 in good health and CMV-seropositive. Here the CDR3 reads CALSSGQGWNEQYF. CDR3 DNA sequence: TGTGCCTTAAGTAGCGGACAGGGGTGGAACGAGCAGTACTTC.